This T cell receptor (beta chain) was obtained from a study of neurological immune-mediated disorders. The cDNA was generated by 5'RACE with 10-nucleotide random UMIs. Over 190 million TCR-beta sequences from 15-18 subjects came out of each sequencing run. MiXCR, run by TCRdb on the 5' RACE reads, gives a single entry per CDR3 protein. Here the sample spans more than 75,000 distinct CDR3 sequences, 10% being singletons. This clonotype was recorded a few times. Its antigen remains unknown. General study points: Among expanded clones, no CDR3 amino acid sequences were shared across subjects, a pattern suggesting private repertoires in all groups.

The V end was cut by 1 base, the J end by 2 bases, with 10 bases between. Germline V gene sequence: CDR1 SGHTA, CDR2 FQGNSA. This CDR3 region has 15 residues. V gene TRBV7-2 combines with J gene TRBJ2-3; no clear D. This sequence originates from a man aged 35-49 years in good health. The sample comprised PBMCs. CDR3 residues: CASSLEAIITDTQYF. As DNA, the CDR3 is TGTGCCAGCAGCTTAGAAGCGATTATCACAGATACGCAGTATTTT. Using reference TRBV7-2 and TRBJ2-3 for the parts outside the CDR3, the full variable domain is GAGVSQSPSNKVTEKGKDVELRCDPISGHTALYWYRQSLGQGLEFLIYFQGNSAPDKSGLPSDRFSAERTGGSVSTLTIQRTQQEDSAVYLCASSLEAIITDTQYFGPGTRLTVL.